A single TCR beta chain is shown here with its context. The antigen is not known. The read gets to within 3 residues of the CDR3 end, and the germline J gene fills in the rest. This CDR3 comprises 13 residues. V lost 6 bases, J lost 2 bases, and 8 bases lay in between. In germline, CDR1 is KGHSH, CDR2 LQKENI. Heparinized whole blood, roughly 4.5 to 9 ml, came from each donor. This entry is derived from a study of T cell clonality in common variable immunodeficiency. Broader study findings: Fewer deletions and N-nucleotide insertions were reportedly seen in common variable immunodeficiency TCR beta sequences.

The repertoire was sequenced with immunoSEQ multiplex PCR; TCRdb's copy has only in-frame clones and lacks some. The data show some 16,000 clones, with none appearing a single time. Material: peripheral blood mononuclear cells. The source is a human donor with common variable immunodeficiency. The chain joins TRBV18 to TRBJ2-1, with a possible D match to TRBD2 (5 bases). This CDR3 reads CASSPTTYNEQFF. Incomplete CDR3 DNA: TGTGCCAGCTCCCCGACTACCTACAATGAG.